This TCR beta chain was identified during a study of T cell responses to AZD1222 COVID-19 vaccine. Study details: Pooled in the analysis were second doses at about 4 or about 12 weeks.

The study's findings and limits: The study sampled repertoires only after the peak T cell response. Spike-specific TCRs gained breadth and depth after people received two AZD1222 doses.

With regard to this clone: Its specificity is not known.

Some clones are missing from TCRdb's copy, which holds only in-frame ones; the method was immunoSEQ multiplex PCR. The table records over 110,000 clones, about 93% of them present only once. Germline CDR1 and CDR2: SGHKS and YYEKEE (reference sequence). The germline V and J ends were trimmed by 2 bases and 0 bases, with 15 bases remaining between them. The CDR3 consists of 16 residues. The chain couples TRBV5-5 to TRBJ2-7, with a weak D call TRBD2 (5 bases). Sequences were derived from peripheral blood, sampled on day 0 of AZD1222 vaccination. The TCR originated in an adult in good health. The CDR3 here is CASSFSLSGSSYEQYF. The CDR3 DNA sequence: TGTGCCAGCAGCTTTTCGTTGTCGGGGAGCTCCTACGAGCAGTACTTC.